The T cell receptor beta chain under discussion was sequenced for a study of cytomegalovirus exposure and HLA in healthy donors (TCRdb year 2017). Regarding the study in general: In an earlier analysis of several hundred of the donors, 276 Gb of sequence data and 100 million or so unique TCR beta sequences from about 179 million T cells were reported. Along with the approximately 700-subject first cohort, a separate validation cohort of over a hundred different subjects was used. Alongside the repertoire data, information on donor age, sex, ethnicity and CMV serostatus was compiled. Typing coverage varied by locus: about 620-630 donors for A, B, C, DRB1 and DQB1; about 520 for DQA1; more than 600 for DPA1; around 450 for DPB1. Every discovery cohort repertoire had been produced on one sequencing platform. Among about 400 genotyped donors of the cohort, an average of about 220,000 unique TCR beta nucleotide sequences was sequenced per donor, of which 15% to 20% were non-productive. To predict cytomegalovirus infection status, the study combined high-throughput TCR immunosequencing, statistical association of individual TCRs with disease status, and machine learning. A later genetic analysis took genome-wide SNP genotypes for about three fifths of the roughly 670 donors and used that subset as a discovery cohort. The study used immunosequencing to profile the T cell repertoires of some 600 subjects and linked those repertoires to cytomegalovirus serostatus. A later analysis re-analyzed previously published TCR beta repertoires from about 730 donors and added high-resolution HLA genotyping to study TCR occurrence patterns. About five DR-DQ haplotypes were handled as single units for association and clustering because linkage in the cohort was strong. The aim of the study was to test whether cataloging public T cell receptors could identify signatures of past pathogen exposure. An early release that covered some 630 HLA-typed donors contained about 300 gigabases of sequencing data and 75 million to 100 million unique TCR sequences. Rather than drawing on any new phenotypic data, the later analysis identified candidate immune exposures from TCR beta sequences and the way those sequences occurred across donors. HLA typing included class I and class II loci at four-digit resolution. Among the roughly 400 genotyped donors, approximately 77% belonged to the genetic ancestry cluster associated with self-reported Caucasian donors. In an earlier analysis of 500 to 650 of the donors, high-throughput TCR beta sequencing was used to judge whether each TCR beta V gene segment behaved as functional or pseudogenic.

As regards this clone: Its target antigen remains unknown. The record has no base qualities; no much larger clone is one base away.

To prepare the library, the immunoSEQ multiplex PCR assay was applied. For the multiplex PCR, a mixture combining 60 forward primers for TCR Vbeta segments and 13 reverse primers for TCR Jbeta segments was used. Amplification of the CDR3 region of rearranged TCR beta genes was performed with a multiplex PCR assay on genomic DNA. The Illumina HiSeq System was used to sequence the amplified TCR beta libraries as 87-base-pair reads. For the original study's pipeline: A later analysis counted approximately 84 million unique TCR beta chains across the approximately 700 repertoires, and roughly 10 million of these chains were shared by at least two donors. A nearest-neighbor algorithm error-corrected the raw reads and collapsed the reads into unique sequences, merging closely related sequences to remove PCR and sequencing errors. V, D and J gene segments were assigned by aligning CDR3 sequences to IMGT reference sequences. Each retained sequence needed at least a six-nucleotide match to both a V gene segment and a J gene segment. A rearrangement counted as productive if the CDR3 had no stop codons and remained in frame with V and J, and every other rearrangement counted as non-productive. Following IMGT convention, CDR3 was defined as the stretch from the second conserved V-encoded cysteine up to the conserved J-encoded phenylalanine. The earlier analysis of roughly 590 of the donors excluded sequences that lacked an unambiguous match to a single V gene segment. In an earlier analysis of 587 of the donors, V segments were called functional above 56.7% productive rearrangements and were called segregating when the between-donor standard deviation exceeded 5%. A statistical classification framework was developed to diagnose cytomegalovirus status using the catalog of TCR beta chain sequences. In a later analysis, TCR nucleotide sequences were compared against IMGT/GENE-DB human TR gene sequences so that V and J genes could be assigned. A later analysis assigned CDR3 sequences and most-parsimonious VDJ recombination scenarios with the TCRdist pipeline. In a later analysis, each TCR beta chain was defined by its CDR3 amino acid sequence together with its V-gene family, and reads lacking a unique V-gene family were excluded. In a later analysis, approximately 590 highly shared, low-generation-probability nucleotide sequences were removed to address suspected cross-contamination and a sequencing artifact. In a later analysis, a clonal expansion index was calculated for each public chain from normalized within-repertoire ranks of inferred template counts. A later analysis computed generation probabilities with a VDJ recombination model fitted to out-of-frame rearrangements, and checked the results against IGoR. A later analysis scored TCR-TCR, TCR-HLA and TCR-CMV co-occurrence with hypergeometric tests, applying a repertoire-size bias correction to TCR pairs. To estimate false discovery rates, a later analysis permuted the HLA or CMV assignments 20 times. In a later analysis, co-occurring TCRs were grouped using DBSCAN, and TCRdist sequence similarity was added for clustering within HLA-allele-positive subsets. Repertoires with fewer than 30,000 or more than 120,000 public chains, plus five repertoires with anomalous nucleotide sharing, were excluded from co-occurrence clustering. As stored in TCRdb, this immuneACCESS dataset retains in-frame rearrangements with V and J assigned. A fraction of the clones does not appear; measured against another copy, unresolved V genes explain less than half of the discrepancy, and the remainder lacks a known reason. V, J and clone size are taken as reported in that table, and D and trimming were inferred from the DNA itself. The sample has about 98,000 clones on record, 60% to 75% of them singletons. The ten largest clones capture approximately 1.1% of the sample.

In the germline V gene (reference sequence), CDR1 corresponds to MNHEY and CDR2 to SMNVEV. The CDR3 goes from the cysteine to the phenylalanine over 16 residues. Solely the CDR3 DNA is kept, with 48 bases framed from the first base. Germline trimming amounts to 5 bases on V and 0 bases on J, with 6 as the count of junction bases outside the gene matches. The cohort comprised around 700 healthy bone marrow donors. At the time of sampling, every cohort member was nominally healthy, though immune exposures that went unrecorded were likely present. The donor tested CMV seronegative, placing the donor among the 350 or so seronegative members of the cohort. Each donor provided a peripheral blood sample, and peripheral blood mononuclear cells were used for TCR beta sequencing. Genomic DNA was extracted from the blood cell samples with the Qiagen DNeasy Blood Extraction Kit. Broader findings and caveats from the paper: In an earlier analysis of about 540 of the donors, most TCR beta V segments were observed in productive rearrangements about 87% or about 30% of the time, broadly matching IMGT annotations. Immune exposure information for the cohort was limited to CMV serostatus. According to the authors, the approach could potentially be generalized to other disease states and immunological phenotypes. Linkage disequilibrium might explain the correlated functional status among segregating V segments, but an unknown experimental factor could not be ruled out. A further reported finding was that TCR beta sequences accurately predicted the HLA-A and HLA-B alleles for most subjects in the first cohort. According to a later genetic analysis, donors in an Asian-associated ancestry cluster had fewer N-insertions in productive TCRs than the approximately 630-donor mean. The 87-base-pair reads could not distinguish some IMGT-functional V segments, including TRBV6-2 and TRBV6-3, so those segments were excluded. Three of the identified cytomegalovirus-associated TCR beta chains were confirmed in vitro to be specific for cytomegalovirus antigens. A later analysis found that most CMV-associated TCR beta chains appeared HLA-restricted, with HLA associations seemingly driven largely by CMV exposure. A later analysis associated around 16,000 TCR beta sequences with specific HLA alleles at a false discovery rate of 0.05. In both the original and validation cohorts, the classifier was reported to diagnose cytomegalovirus status with high specificity and sensitivity. The earlier analysis of some 540 of the donors excluded fewer than 20 rarely observed V segments, including chromosome 9 orphons, because counts were too low. In a later analysis, several top co-occurrence clusters were reported to appear linked to parvovirus B19, influenza, CMV and Epstein-Barr virus. This cohort had only TCR beta chains sequenced, and the lack of alpha or paired-chain data limited which features could be detected. In a later analysis, HLA-associated TCR beta chains showed more clonal expansion and lower generation probabilities than non-associated chains that were equally common. V-gene and J-gene trimming of TCR beta chains was associated with a missense DCLRE1C variant in a later genetic analysis, and the association was replicated in an independent cohort. Because HLA typing was unavailable for some donors at each locus, only the typed subset was used in association tests. In the study, about 150 TCR beta chains were listed as associated with cytomegalovirus. Presence/absence analyses assumed roughly uniform sequencing depth across donors, an assumption that may not hold. Assigning TCR associations to individual alleles was difficult when HLA alleles, especially DR and DQ, strongly co-occurred. In a later analysis, TCR association rates were found to vary across HLA loci, with the most associated TCRs seen for DRB1 alleles and the fewest for HLA-C alleles. Across donors, most TCR sequences were observed very rarely, whereas some public TCRs were present in many individuals. The sequencing pipeline was judged likely to have produced a cluster of highly shared sequence variants as a technical artifact.

Recombination linked TRBV27 to TRBJ2-4, with 8 bases aligning to TRBD2. Material: PBMCs. The sequence was collected from a female donor in good health and CMV-seronegative. The DNA sequence reads TGTGCCAGCAGTGCGTGGGGACTAGGAGCCAAAAACATTCAGTACTTC. Translated, this is CASSAWGLGAKNIQYF.